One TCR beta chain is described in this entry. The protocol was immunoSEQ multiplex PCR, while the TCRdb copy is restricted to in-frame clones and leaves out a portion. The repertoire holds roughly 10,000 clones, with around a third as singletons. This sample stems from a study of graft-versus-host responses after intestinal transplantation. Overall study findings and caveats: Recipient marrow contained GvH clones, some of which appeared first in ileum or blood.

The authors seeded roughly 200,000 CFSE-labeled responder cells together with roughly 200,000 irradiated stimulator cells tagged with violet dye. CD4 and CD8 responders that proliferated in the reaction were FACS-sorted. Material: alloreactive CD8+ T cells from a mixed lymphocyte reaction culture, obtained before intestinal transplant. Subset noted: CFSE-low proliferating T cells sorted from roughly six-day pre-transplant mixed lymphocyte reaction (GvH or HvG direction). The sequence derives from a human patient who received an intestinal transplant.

CDR3 residues: CATSRGFRYEQYF. The CDR3, as DNA: TGTGCCACCAGCAGAGGTTTCAGGTACGAGCAGTACTTC. V and J are TRBV15 and TRBJ2-7; D not resolved. The V end lost 1 base, the J end lost 4 bases, and 8 bases lay between the germline ends. Germline lookup yields CDR1 LNHNV and CDR2 YYDKDF (reference sequence). CDR3 length: 13 amino acids.